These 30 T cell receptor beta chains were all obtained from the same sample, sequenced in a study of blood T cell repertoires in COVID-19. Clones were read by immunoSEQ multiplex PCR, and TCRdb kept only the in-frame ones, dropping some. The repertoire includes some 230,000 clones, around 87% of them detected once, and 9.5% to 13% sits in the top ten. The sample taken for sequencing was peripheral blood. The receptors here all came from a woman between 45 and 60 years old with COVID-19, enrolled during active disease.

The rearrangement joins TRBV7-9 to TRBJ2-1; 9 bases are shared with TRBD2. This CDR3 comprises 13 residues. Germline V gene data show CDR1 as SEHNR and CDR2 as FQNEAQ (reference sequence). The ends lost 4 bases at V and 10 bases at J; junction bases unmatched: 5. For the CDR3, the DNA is TGTGCCAGCAGCTCACTAACTAGCGGGGAGCAGTTCTTC. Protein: CASSSLTSGEQFF. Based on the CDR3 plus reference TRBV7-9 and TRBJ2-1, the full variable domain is DTGVSQNPRHKITKRGQNVTFRCDPISEHNRLYWYRQTLGQGPEFLTYFQNEAQLEKSRLLSDRFSAERPKGSFSTLEIQRTEQGDSAMYLCASSSLTSGEQFFGPGTRLTVL.

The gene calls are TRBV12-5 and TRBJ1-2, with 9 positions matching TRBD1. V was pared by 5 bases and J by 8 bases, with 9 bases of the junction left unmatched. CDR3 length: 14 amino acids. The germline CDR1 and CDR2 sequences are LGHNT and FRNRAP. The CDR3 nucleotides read TGTGCTAGTGGTGCAACACAGGGGGCGCGAGGCTACACCTTC. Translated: CASGATQGARGYTF.

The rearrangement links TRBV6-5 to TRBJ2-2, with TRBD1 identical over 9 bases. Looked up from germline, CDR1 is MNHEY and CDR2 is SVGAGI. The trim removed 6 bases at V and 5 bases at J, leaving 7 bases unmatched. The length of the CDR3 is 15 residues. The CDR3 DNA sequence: TGTGCCAGCAGCGTGACAGGGGGAGTTACCGGGGAGCTGTTTTTT. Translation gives CASSVTGGVTGELFF.

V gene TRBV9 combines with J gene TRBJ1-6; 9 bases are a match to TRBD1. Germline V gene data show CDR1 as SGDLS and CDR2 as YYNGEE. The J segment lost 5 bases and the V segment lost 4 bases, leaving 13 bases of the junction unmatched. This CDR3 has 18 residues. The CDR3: CASSFDIPGQGNNSPLHF. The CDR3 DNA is TGTGCCAGCAGCTTTGACATACCGGGACAGGGAAATAATTCACCCCTCCACTTT.

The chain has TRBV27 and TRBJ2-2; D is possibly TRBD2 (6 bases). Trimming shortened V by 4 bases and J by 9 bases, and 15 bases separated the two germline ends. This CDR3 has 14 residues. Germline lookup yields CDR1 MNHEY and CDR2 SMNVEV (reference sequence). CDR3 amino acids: CASSWGGDPRELFF. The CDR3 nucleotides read TGTGCCAGCAGTTGGGGAGGCGACCCCCGGGAGCTGTTTTTT.

CDR3 nucleotide sequence: TGTGCCAGCAGTGCTGAACAGGGCCCCAATCAGCCCCAGCATTTT. This translates into CASSAEQGPNQPQHF. This sequence joins TRBV6-4 and TRBJ1-5, with D possibly matching TRBD1 (6 bases). The CDR3 has 15 residues. The V gene lost 4 bases and the J gene lost 3 bases, with 13 bases spanning the gap. From germline, CDR1 is MRHNA and CDR2 SNTAGT.

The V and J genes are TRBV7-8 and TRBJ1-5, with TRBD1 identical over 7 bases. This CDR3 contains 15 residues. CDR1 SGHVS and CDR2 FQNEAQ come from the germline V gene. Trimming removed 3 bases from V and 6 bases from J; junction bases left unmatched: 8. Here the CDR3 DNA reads TGTGCCAGCAGCTTGGACAGGATATCGGGTCAGCCCCAGCATTTT. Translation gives CASSLDRISGQPQHF.

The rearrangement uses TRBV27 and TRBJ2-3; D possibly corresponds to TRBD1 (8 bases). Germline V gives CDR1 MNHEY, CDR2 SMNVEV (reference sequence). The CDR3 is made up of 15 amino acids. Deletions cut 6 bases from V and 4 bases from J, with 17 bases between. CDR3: CASREWTGRADTQYF. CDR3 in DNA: TGTGCCAGCAGGGAATGGACAGGGAGGGCAGATACGCAGTATTTT.

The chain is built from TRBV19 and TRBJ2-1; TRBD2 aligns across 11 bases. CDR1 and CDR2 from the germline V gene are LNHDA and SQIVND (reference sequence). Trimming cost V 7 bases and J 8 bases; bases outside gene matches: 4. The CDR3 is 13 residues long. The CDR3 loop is CASNSGGAHEQFF. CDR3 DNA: TGTGCCAGTAATAGCGGGGGGGCCCATGAGCAGTTCTTC. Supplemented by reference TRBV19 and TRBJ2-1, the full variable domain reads DGGITQSPKYLFRKEGQNVTLSCEQNLNHDAMYWYRQDPGQGLRLIYYSQIVNDFQKGDIAEGYSVSREKKESFPLTVTSAQKNPTAFYLCASNSGGAHEQFFGPGTRLTVL.

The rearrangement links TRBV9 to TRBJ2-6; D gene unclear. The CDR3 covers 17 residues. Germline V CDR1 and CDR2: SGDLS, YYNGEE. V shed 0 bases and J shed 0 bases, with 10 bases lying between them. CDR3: CASSVVPRISGANVLTF. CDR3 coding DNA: TGTGCCAGCAGCGTAGTCCCTAGGATCTCTGGGGCCAACGTCCTGACTTTC.

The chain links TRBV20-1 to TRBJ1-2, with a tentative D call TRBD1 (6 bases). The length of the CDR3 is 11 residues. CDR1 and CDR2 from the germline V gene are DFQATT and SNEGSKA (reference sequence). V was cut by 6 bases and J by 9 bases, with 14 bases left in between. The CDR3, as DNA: TGCAGTGCCACCCGGACAGCCAGCTACACCTTC. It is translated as CSATRTASYTF.

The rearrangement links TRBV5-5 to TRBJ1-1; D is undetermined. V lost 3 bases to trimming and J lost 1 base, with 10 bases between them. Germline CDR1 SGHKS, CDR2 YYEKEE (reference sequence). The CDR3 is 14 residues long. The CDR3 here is CASSSPGRNTEAFF. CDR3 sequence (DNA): TGTGCCAGCAGCTCCCCGGGGAGGAACACTGAAGCTTTCTTT.

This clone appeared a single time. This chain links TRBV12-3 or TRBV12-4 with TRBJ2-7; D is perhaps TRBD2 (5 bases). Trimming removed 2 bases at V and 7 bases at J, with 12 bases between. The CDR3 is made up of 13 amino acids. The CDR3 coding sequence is TGTGCCAGCAGTTTAAGCCCCACGGGGGAGCAGTACTTC. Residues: CASSLSPTGEQYF.

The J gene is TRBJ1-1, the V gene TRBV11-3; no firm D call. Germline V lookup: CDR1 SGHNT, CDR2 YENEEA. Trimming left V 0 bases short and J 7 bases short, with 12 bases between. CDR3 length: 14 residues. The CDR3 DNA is TGTGCCAGCAGCTTAGATCTGGGCAGTCTTGAAGCTTTCTTT. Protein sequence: CASSLDLGSLEAFF.

The CDR3 here is CASRTQGEGMNTEAFF. Here the CDR3 DNA reads TGCGCCAGCAGAACACAGGGGGAGGGGATGAACACTGAAGCTTTCTTT. V gene TRBV5-1 combines with J gene TRBJ1-1; 8 positions agree with TRBD1. Trimming took 5 bases from V and 0 from J; bases not matched to a gene: 9. CDR3 size: 16 residues. Per the germline V gene, CDR1 is SGHRS and CDR2 is YFSETQ.

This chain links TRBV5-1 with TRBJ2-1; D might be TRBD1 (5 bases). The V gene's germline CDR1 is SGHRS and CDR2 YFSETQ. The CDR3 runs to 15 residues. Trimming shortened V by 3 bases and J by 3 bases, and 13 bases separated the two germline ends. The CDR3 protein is CASSSQGLLYNEQFF. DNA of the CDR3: TGCGCCAGCAGCTCCCAGGGTTTACTCTACAATGAGCAGTTCTTC. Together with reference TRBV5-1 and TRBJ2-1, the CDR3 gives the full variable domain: KAGVTQTPRYLIKTRGQQVTLSCSPISGHRSVSWYQQTPGQGLQFLFEYFSETQRNKGNFPGRFSGRQFSNSRSEMNVSTLELGDSALYLCASSSQGLLYNEQFFGPGTRLTVL.

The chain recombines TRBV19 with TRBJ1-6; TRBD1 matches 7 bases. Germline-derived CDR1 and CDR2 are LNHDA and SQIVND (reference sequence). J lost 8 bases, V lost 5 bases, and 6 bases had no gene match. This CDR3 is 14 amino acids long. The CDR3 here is CASSQQGEYSPLHF. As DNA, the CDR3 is TGTGCCAGTAGTCAGCAGGGGGAATATTCACCCCTCCACTTT. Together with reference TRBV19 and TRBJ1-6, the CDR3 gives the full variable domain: DGGITQSPKYLFRKEGQNVTLSCEQNLNHDAMYWYRQDPGQGLRLIYYSQIVNDFQKGDIAEGYSVSREKKESFPLTVTSAQKNPTAFYLCASSQQGEYSPLHFGNGTRLTVT.

The CDR3: CASRTAFYGYTF. The DNA of the CDR3 is TGTGCCAGCAGAACAGCATTCTATGGCTACACCTTC. This chain links TRBV6-5 with TRBJ1-2; D not resolved. The CDR3 sequence is 12 residues long. The V gene's germline CDR1 is MNHEY and CDR2 SVGAGI. Deletions cut 6 bases from V and 4 bases from J, with 9 bases between.

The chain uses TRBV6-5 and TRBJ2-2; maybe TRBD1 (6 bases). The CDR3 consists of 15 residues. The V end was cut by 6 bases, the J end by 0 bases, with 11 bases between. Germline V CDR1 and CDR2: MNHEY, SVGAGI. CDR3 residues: CASRHTGSNTGELFF. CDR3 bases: TGTGCCAGCAGACACACAGGGTCGAACACCGGGGAGCTGTTTTTT.

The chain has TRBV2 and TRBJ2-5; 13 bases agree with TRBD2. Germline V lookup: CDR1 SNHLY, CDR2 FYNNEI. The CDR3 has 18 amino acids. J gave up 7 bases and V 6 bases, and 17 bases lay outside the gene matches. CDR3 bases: TGTGCCAGCAGAAGATTGACTAGCGGGGGGTATAGCGCGAGGACCCAGTACTTC. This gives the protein CASRRLTSGGYSARTQYF.

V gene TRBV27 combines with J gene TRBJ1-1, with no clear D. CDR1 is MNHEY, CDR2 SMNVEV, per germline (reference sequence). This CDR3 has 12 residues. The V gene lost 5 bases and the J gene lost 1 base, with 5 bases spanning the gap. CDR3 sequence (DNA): TGTGCCAGCAGTCGACAGAACACTGAAGCTTTCTTT. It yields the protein CASSRQNTEAFF.

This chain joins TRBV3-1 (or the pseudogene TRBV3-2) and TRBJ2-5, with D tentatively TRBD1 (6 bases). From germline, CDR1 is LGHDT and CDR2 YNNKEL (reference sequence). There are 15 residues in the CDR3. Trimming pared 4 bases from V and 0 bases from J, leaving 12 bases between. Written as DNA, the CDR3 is TGTGCCAGCAGCCGCAGGGACAACTACCAAGAGACCCAGTACTTC. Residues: CASSRRDNYQETQYF.

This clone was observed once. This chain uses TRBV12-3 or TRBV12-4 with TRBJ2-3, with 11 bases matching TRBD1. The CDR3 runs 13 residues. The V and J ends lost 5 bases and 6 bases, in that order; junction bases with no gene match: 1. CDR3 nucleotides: TGTGCCAGCAGTCGGACAGGGGGCGATACGCAGTATTTT. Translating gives CASSRTGGDTQYF.

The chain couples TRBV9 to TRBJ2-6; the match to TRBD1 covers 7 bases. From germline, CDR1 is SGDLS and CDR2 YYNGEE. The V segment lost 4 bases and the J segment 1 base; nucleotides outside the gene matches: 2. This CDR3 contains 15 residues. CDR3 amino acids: CASSLQGSGANVLTF. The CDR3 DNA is TGTGCCAGCAGCCTACAGGGGTCTGGGGCCAACGTCCTGACTTTC.

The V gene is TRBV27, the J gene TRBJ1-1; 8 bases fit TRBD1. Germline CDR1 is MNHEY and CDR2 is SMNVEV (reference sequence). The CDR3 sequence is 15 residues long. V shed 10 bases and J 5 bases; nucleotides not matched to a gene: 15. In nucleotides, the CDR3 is TGTGCCACAGAAGCAGGGGGCGCTCCGTTTACTGAAGCTTTCTTT. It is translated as CATEAGGAPFTEAFF.

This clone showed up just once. Here the CDR3 reads CASSRVHRDLSYEQYV. DNA of the CDR3: TGTGCCAGCAGTCGGGTTCACCGGGACTTGTCCTACGAGCAGTACGTC. V and J are TRBV9 and TRBJ2-7; D possibly corresponds to TRBD2 (6 bases). Germline V lookup: CDR1 SGDLS, CDR2 YYNGEE. The CDR3 contains 16 residues. With 5 bases removed from V and 1 base from J, the gap between germline ends came to 19 bases.

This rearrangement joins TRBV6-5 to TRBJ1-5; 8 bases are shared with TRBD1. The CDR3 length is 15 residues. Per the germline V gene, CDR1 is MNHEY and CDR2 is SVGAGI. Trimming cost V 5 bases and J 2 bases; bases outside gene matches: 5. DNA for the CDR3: TGTGCCAGCAGTACCCTGACAGGGGGCAATCAGCCCCAGCATTTT. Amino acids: CASSTLTGGNQPQHF.

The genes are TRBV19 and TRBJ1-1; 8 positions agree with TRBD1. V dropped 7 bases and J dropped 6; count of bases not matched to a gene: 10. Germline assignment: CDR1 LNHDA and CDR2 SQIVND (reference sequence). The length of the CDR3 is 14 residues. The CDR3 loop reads CASTSGQGRSEAFF. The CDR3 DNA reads TGTGCCAGTACCTCAGGACAGGGAAGATCTGAAGCTTTCTTT.

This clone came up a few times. The CDR3, as DNA: TGTGCCAGCAGTTTAAGCAGGGGGCGCGCGACTGAAGCTTTCTTT. Residues: CASSLSRGRATEAFF. This sequence joins TRBV28 and TRBJ1-1, with 8 bases that match TRBD1. The junction had 7 bases not matched to a gene; V was cut back by 2 bases and J by 5 bases. There are 15 residues in the CDR3. CDR1 is MDHEN and CDR2 is SYDVKM in the germline V gene.

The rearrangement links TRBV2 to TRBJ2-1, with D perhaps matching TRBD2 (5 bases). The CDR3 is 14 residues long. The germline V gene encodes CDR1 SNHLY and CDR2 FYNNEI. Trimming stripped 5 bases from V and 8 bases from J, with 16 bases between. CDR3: CASSWAGGVYEQFF. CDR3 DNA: TGTGCCAGCAGTTGGGCAGGAGGCGTCTATGAGCAGTTCTTC.